The 10 T cell receptor beta chains below come from one sample, sequenced in a study of blood T cell repertoires in COVID-19. Some clones are missing from TCRdb's copy, which holds only in-frame ones; the method was immunoSEQ multiplex PCR. The sample holds 200,000 to 250,000 clones; 88% are singletons and the top ten take approximately 6%. Sequencing used peripheral blood. The receptors come from a woman aged 25 to 45 with COVID-19, enrolled during active disease.

This clone was observed once. This sequence joins TRBV24-1 and TRBJ2-1, with D possibly being TRBD2 (6 bases). The CDR3 length is 14 residues. The V gene's germline CDR1 is KGHDR and CDR2 SFDVKD. V was trimmed by 9 bases and J by 0 bases, leaving 11 bases between them. CDR3 DNA: TGTGCCACCGGGGACTCCAGCTCCTACAATGAGCAGTTCTTC. The encoded protein is CATGDSSSYNEQFF.

The chain has TRBV14 and TRBJ2-4; D remains ambiguous. CDR3 length equals 11 residues. V lost 6 bases to trimming and J lost 9 bases, with 9 bases between them. The germline CDR1 and CDR2 sequences are SGHDN and FVKESK. The DNA for the CDR3 is TGTGCCAGCAGTACGGGTATCATTCAGTACTTC. Encoded protein: CASSTGIIQYF.

The genes are TRBV20-1 and TRBJ2-7, with D uncertain. The length of the CDR3 is 11 residues. From germline, CDR1 is DFQATT and CDR2 SNEGSKA (reference sequence). V gave up 4 bases and J gave up 4 bases, with 8 bases separating them. The CDR3 spells CSATFGYEQYF. CDR3 nucleotides: TGCAGTGCTACTTTCGGTTACGAGCAGTACTTC.

This sequence joins TRBV10-3 and TRBJ1-1; no firm D call. V was pared by 5 bases and J by 1 base, with 5 bases between. CDR1 ENHRY and CDR2 SYGVKD come from the germline V gene. This CDR3 has 12 amino acids. CDR3 coding DNA: TGTGCCATCAGTAACGGGAACACTGAAGCTTTCTTT. Protein: CAISNGNTEAFF.

The CDR3, as DNA: TGTGCCAGCAGCTCCGACAGGGGGTATGGCTACACCTTC. Translation gives CASSSDRGYGYTF. This chain uses TRBV27 with TRBJ1-2, with 9 bases lining up with TRBD1. Germline CDR1 is MNHEY and CDR2 is SMNVEV (reference sequence). With 6 bases clipped from V and 5 bases from J, the junction kept 4 bases outside the gene matches. The CDR3 contains 13 residues.

This clone appeared once. J is TRBJ2-1 and V is TRBV13, with 7 bases that match TRBD2. V dropped 5 bases and J dropped 4; count of bases not matched to a gene: 5. The CDR3 has 14 residues. Germline CDR1 is PRHDT and CDR2 is FYEKMQ (reference sequence). DNA of the CDR3: TGTGCCAGCAGCCCCGAGCGGGGATACAATGAGCAGTTCTTC. It is translated as CASSPERGYNEQFF.

The V gene is TRBV27, the J gene TRBJ1-3; D not certain. The CDR3 contains 13 residues. Germline V gene sequence: CDR1 MNHEY, CDR2 SMNVEV (reference sequence). V shed 5 bases and J shed 2 bases, with 7 bases lying between them. The CDR3 sequence: CASSGGPGNTIYF. CDR3 nucleotide sequence: TGTGCCAGCAGTGGAGGGCCTGGAAACACCATATATTTT.

The chain carries TRBV14 and TRBJ2-1, with 9 bases identical to TRBD1. From germline, CDR1 is SGHDN and CDR2 FVKESK. Unmatched junction bases numbered 12, after V lost 5 bases and J lost 7 bases. CDR3 length: 16 amino acids. In nucleotides, the CDR3 is TGTGCCAGCAGCAAATCCGGGACAGGGTTGAGAAATGAGCAGTTCTTC. This encodes CASSKSGTGLRNEQFF.

CDR3 amino acids: CASEGGTEQYF. The CDR3 DNA sequence: TGTGCCAGCGAAGGGGGAACCGAGCAGTACTTC. V is TRBV2 and J is TRBJ2-7; possible D gene TRBD1, 6 bases. CDR1 is SNHLY and CDR2 is FYNNEI in the germline V gene. V lost 8 bases to trimming and J lost 6 bases, with 11 bases between them. CDR3 length: 11 amino acids. Supplemented by reference TRBV2 and TRBJ2-7, the full variable domain reads EPEVTQTPSHQVTQMGQEVILRCVPISNHLYFYWYRQILGQKVEFLVSFYNNEISEKSEIFDDQFSVERPDGSNFTLKIRSTKLEDSAMYFCASEGGTEQYFGPGTRLTVT.

The V call is TRBV29-1, the J call TRBJ1-1; a weak D match, TRBD1 (5 bases). The CDR3 is 17 residues long. Germline CDR1 SQVTM, CDR2 ANQGSEA. In nucleotides, the CDR3 is TGCGGCTACACGGGGAGGGGTGTCTCCGGTAGGAGCACTGAAGCTTTCTTT. It yields the protein CGYTGRGVSGRSTEAFF. Variable domain in full (rest from reference TRBV29-1 and TRBJ1-1): SAVISQKPSRDICQRGTSLTIQCQVDSQVTMMFWYRQQPGQSLTLIATANQGSEATYESGFVIDKFPISRPNLTFSTLTVSNMSPEDSSIYLCGYTGRGVSGRSTEAFFGQGTRLTVV.